The T cell receptor (beta chain) described here comes from a study of blood T cell repertoires in COVID-19. The CDR3 spans 14 residues. Trimming took 6 bases from V and 8 from J, leaving 17 bases between them. Germline loops: CDR1 SGHTA, CDR2 FQGTGA. Clones were sequenced by immunoSEQ multiplex PCR, and TCRdb holds only the in-frame ones, with some missing. This table holds about 68,000 clones, over 75% found once. The clonotype originates from a man aged 45 to 65 with active COVID-19. The sequenced sample was peripheral blood. The rearrangement links TRBV7-3 to TRBJ2-1, with D possibly matching TRBD2 (7 bases). CDR3 DNA sequence: TGTGCCAGCAGTTTGGACGGGGGGCAAGATGAGCAGTTCTTC. Its protein product is CASSLDGGQDEQFF.